These 5 T cell receptor beta chains originate from one sample sequenced in a study of blood T cells in healthy people across ages (dated by TCRdb to between 2014 and 2017). Libraries were made using 5' RACE. A second PCR of roughly 7 to 11 cycles was performed with a sample-barcoded 5' primer and a J-beta primer mix. The public reads were reanalyzed by TCRdb: fastp trimming at Q25, MiXCR alignment, in-frame beta chains only. Duplicate CDR3 protein sequences are folded into a single record with the most common DNA and genes. This sample comprises approximately 1,700,000 distinct CDR3 sequences, about 39% of them detected only once. The ten top clones hold more than 20% of the sample. Material for sequencing was blood. Receptors were obtained from a human donor in good health.

V usage is TRBV5-6 and J usage is TRBJ2-5, with 11 bases identical to TRBD1. Germline V CDR1 and CDR2: SGHDT, YYEEEE. The CDR3 is 16 residues long. Trimming at V came to 0 bases and at J to 5 bases, leaving 6 bases not matched to a gene. CDR3 bases: TGTGCCAGCAGCTTGGAGGGACAGGGGGACGGGGAGACCCAGTACTTC. Amino acid sequence: CASSLEGQGDGETQYF.

V and J are TRBV29-1 and TRBJ2-5; D call uncertain. This CDR3 spans 11 amino acids. CDR1 is SQVTM, CDR2 ANQGSEA, per germline. Trimming stripped 4 bases from V and 4 bases from J, with 7 bases between. The CDR3 region is CSVASTETQYF. CDR3 DNA sequence: TGCAGCGTTGCTAGTACAGAGACCCAGTACTTC.

This clonotype has a handful of counts. V is TRBV20-1 and J is TRBJ2-3; 7 positions match TRBD2. The germline gives CDR1 DFQATT, CDR2 SNEGSKA (reference sequence). Losses at the gene ends were 3 bases for V and 2 bases for J; bases not matched to a gene: 11. CDR3 length equals 16 residues. The CDR3 spells CSARVQRGAYTDTQYF. CDR3 nucleotides: TGCAGTGCTAGGGTCCAGCGGGGAGCCTACACAGATACGCAGTATTTT.

This clonotype was observed a few times. This chain links TRBV4-3 with TRBJ2-7, with D hard to call. Germline V lookup: CDR1 LGHNA, CDR2 YSLEER. CDR3 length: 15 amino acids. Trimming removed 0 bases at V and 6 bases at J, with 15 bases between. Here the CDR3 DNA reads TGCGCCAGCAGCCAAGATGCGGCCGGGTTGGGCGAGCAGTACTTC. Translating gives CASSQDAAGLGEQYF.

This chain connects TRBV7-9 to TRBJ2-1; 12 bases agree with TRBD1. Unmatched junction bases numbered 7, after V lost 0 bases and J lost 7 bases. Germline CDR1 and CDR2: SEHNR and FQNEAQ (reference sequence). The CDR3 loop spans 17 amino acids. The CDR3 protein is CASSLAPGQGARNEQFF. In nucleotides, the CDR3 is TGTGCCAGCAGCTTAGCGCCGGGACAGGGGGCTAGAAATGAGCAGTTCTTC.